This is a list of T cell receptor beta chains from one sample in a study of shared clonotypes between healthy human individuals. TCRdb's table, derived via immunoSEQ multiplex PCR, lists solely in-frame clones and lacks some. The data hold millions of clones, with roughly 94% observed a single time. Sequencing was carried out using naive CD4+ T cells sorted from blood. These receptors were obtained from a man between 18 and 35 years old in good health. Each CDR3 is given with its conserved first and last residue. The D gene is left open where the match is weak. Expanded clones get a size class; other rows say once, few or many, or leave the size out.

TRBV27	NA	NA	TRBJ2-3	TGTGCCAGCAGCACCCGTAAGCGGGGCACAGATACGCAGTATTTT	CASSTRKRGTDTQYF
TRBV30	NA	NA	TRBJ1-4	TGTGCCTGGAGGGAATCCGGGACTGGACGAAGGGGACTGTTTTTT	CAWRESGTGRRGLFF
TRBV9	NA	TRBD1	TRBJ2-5	TGTGCCAGCAGCGCCTCGACAGGGGGCAACGGAGAGACCCAGTACTTC	CASSASTGGNGETQYF
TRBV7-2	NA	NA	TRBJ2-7	TGTGCCAGCAGCTCCCGGGACGGGAGCTCCTACGAGCAGTACTTC	CASSSRDGSSYEQYF
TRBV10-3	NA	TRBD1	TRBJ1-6	TGTGCCATCAGTCCCGGGACAGGGTATTCACCCCTCCACTTT	CAISPGTGYSPLHF
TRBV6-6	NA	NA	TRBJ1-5	TGTGCCAGCAGTTACAGTACTAGTCAGCCCCAGCATTTT	CASSYSTSQPQHF
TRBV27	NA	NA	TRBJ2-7	TGTGCCAGCAGAGGGACTTTCAGCTCCTACGAGCAGTACTTC	CASRGTFSSYEQYF
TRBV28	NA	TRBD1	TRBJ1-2	TGTGCCAGCAGTCTAGGACAGGGCCTCTATGGCTACACCTTC	CASSLGQGLYGYTF
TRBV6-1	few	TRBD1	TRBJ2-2	TGTGCCAGCAGTCCCGGGACAGGAAACACCGGGGAGCTGTTTTTT	CASSPGTGNTGELFF
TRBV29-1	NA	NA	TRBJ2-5	TGCAGCGTTGAAGCCGCGTTTGAGGAGACCCAGTACTTC	CSVEAAFEETQYF
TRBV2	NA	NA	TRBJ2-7	TGTGCCAGCAGCAATAGCGGAGGGGTCTACGAGCAGTACTTC	CASSNSGGVYEQYF
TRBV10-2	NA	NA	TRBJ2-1	TGCGCCAGCCGACTAGTGGGCAATGAGCAGTTCTTC	CASRLVGNEQFF
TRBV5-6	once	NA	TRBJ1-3	TGTGCCAGCAGCTCCGTCTATATTCATTACAGGGTGGGAAACACCATATATTTT	CASSSVYIHYRVGNTIYF
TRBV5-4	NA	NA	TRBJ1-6	TGTGCCAGCAGCTTGGGGGGGACCGAATCACCCCTCCACTTT	CASSLGGTESPLHF
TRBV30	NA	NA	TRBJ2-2	TGTGCCTGGAGTCCAGGGTTGGGCACCGGGGAGCTGTTTTTT	CAWSPGLGTGELFF
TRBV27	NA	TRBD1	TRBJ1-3	TGTGCCAGCAGCGACAGGGTCTTCACGTTCGGCTCTGGAAACACCATATATTTT	CASSDRVFTFGSGNTIYF
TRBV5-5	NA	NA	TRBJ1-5	TGTGCCAGCAGCCTTGGAGGGAGCAATCAGCCCCAGCATTTT	CASSLGGSNQPQHF
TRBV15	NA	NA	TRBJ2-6	TGTGCCACCAGCAGAGATCCTGGGGGGGCCAACGTCCTGACTTTC	CATSRDPGGANVLTF
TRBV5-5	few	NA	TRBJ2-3	TGTGCCAGCAGCTTGGGCAGGGACCTCACTGATACGCAGTATTTT	CASSLGRDLTDTQYF
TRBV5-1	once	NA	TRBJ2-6	TGCGCCAGCAGCTTGGCCTTATTAGGGGCTACTGGGGCCAACGTCCTGACTTTC	CASSLALLGATGANVLTF
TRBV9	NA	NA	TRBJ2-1	TGTGCCAGTAAACTCCAATTGGACGAGAGCTCCTACAATGAGCAGTTCTTC	CASKLQLDESSYNEQFF
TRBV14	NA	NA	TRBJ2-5	TGTGCCAGCAGCCAAGCAGGGGCCCAGTACTTC	CASSQAGAQYF
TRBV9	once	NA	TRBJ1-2	TGTGCCAGCAGCGTGGAGGGTTCGGCCTATGGCTACACCTTC	CASSVEGSAYGYTF
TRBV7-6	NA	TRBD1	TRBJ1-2	TGTGCCAGCAGCGCTTTCCGGGACAGGGCCTATGGCTACACCTTC	CASSAFRDRAYGYTF
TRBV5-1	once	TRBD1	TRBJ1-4	TGCGCCAGCAGCTTGGCCACAGGACAGGGAAATGAAAAACTGTTTTTT	CASSLATGQGNEKLFF
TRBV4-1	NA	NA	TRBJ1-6	TGCGCCAGCAGCCGAATTCTAGTGAGGGACGATAATTCACCCCTCCACTTT	CASSRILVRDDNSPLHF
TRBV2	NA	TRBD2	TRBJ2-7	TGTGCCAGCAGTCGTCCGGGACTAGCGGGAGTCGACGAGCAGTACTTC	CASSRPGLAGVDEQYF
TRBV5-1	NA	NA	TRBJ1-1	TGCGCCAGCAGCGCCCCCACGGGAGAGACTGAAGCTTTCTTT	CASSAPTGETEAFF
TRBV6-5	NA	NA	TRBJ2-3	TGTGCCAGCAGTTACAGGTGGGAGGATACGCAGTATTTT	CASSYRWEDTQYF
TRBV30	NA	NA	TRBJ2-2	TGTGCCTGGAGCAGGACAGCGACGAACACCGGGGAGCTGTTTTTT	CAWSRTATNTGELFF
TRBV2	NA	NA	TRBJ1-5	TGTGCCAGCAGTTTACAGGGAAGCAATCAGCCCCAGCATTTT	CASSLQGSNQPQHF
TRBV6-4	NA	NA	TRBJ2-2	TGTGCCAGCAGTGTCCAAACCCTCGGGGAGCTGTTTTTT	CASSVQTLGELFF